The 8 T cell receptor beta chains presented below share a single source sample, sequenced in a study of identical twins. From the 5' RACE reads, TCRdb called clonotypes with MiXCR, one entry per CDR3 protein. There are more than 1.5 million distinct CDR3 sequences in the sample; about 30% occur only once, and less than 0.35% lies in the top ten. Sequenced sample: cord blood. The source of these receptors is a newborn girl in good health.

This clonotype was counted only a few times. The rearrangement links TRBV5-8 to TRBJ2-3; no reliable D call. Germline CDR1 SGHTS, CDR2 YDEGEE. CDR3 length equals 14 residues. The V end was cut by 5 bases, the J end by 6 bases, with 16 bases between. In DNA form, the CDR3 reads TGTGCCAGCAGGCTGCCCAGGCTCCTTGATACGCAGTATTTT. Translation gives CASRLPRLLDTQYF.

This clonotype has only a few counts. The chain employs TRBV20-1 and TRBJ2-3, with no clear D. From germline, CDR1 is DFQATT and CDR2 SNEGSKA (reference sequence). Deletions cut 1 base from V and 8 bases from J, with 13 bases between. The CDR3 runs 13 residues. The CDR3 coding sequence is TGCAGTGCTAGAGGCCCGTTTGACTTTACGCAGTATTTT. The encoded protein is CSARGPFDFTQYF.

This rearrangement joins TRBV29-1 to TRBJ2-7, with TRBD1 matching 9 bases. Trimming at V came to 1 base and at J to 1 base, leaving 5 bases not matched to a gene. The germline V gene encodes CDR1 SQVTM and CDR2 ANQGSEA. The CDR3 sequence is 15 residues long. The CDR3 DNA sequence: TGCAGCGTTGAAGGCTACAGGGGGCGTTCCTACGAGCAGTACTTC. Residues: CSVEGYRGRSYEQYF.

There are a few counts of this clonotype. The chain links TRBV5-5 to TRBJ2-7; 9 positions agree with TRBD1. Germline V gene lookup returns CDR1 SGHKS and CDR2 YYEKEE (reference sequence). V lost 1 base and J lost 4; bases outside the gene matches: 6. The CDR3 runs to 15 residues. In DNA, the CDR3 is TGTGCCAGCAGCTTGTATCCGGACAGGGGTTACGAGCAGTACTTC. Translated: CASSLYPDRGYEQYF.

The table lists this clonotype with a few counts. V is TRBV28 and J is TRBJ2-1, with TRBD1 matching over 7 bases. Germline CDR1 MDHEN, CDR2 SYDVKM. J lost 0 bases, V lost 5 bases, and 4 bases had no gene match. CDR3 length: 15 amino acids. The CDR3: CASSPDRFSYNEQFF. CDR3 DNA sequence: TGTGCCAGCAGTCCGGACAGGTTCTCCTACAATGAGCAGTTCTTC.

The J gene is TRBJ2-1, the V gene TRBV4-2; possible D gene TRBD2, 5 bases. Trimming took 5 bases from V and 6 from J, leaving 8 bases between them. Per germline, CDR1 LGHNA and CDR2 YNFKEQ. CDR3 length: 12 residues. The CDR3 region has the DNA TGTGCCAGCAGCGGGAGCAGCAATGAGCAGTTCTTC. This codes for CASSGSSNEQFF.

This clonotype showed up many times. This sequence joins TRBV6-6 and TRBJ2-5; TRBD1 agrees at 9 bases. Germline V gene sequence: CDR1 MNHNY, CDR2 SVGAGI (reference sequence). The CDR3 length is 14 residues. Unmatched junction bases numbered 6, after V lost 5 bases and J lost 5 bases. CDR3 nucleotide sequence: TGTGCCAGCAGTCGGGACAGGGCGCGGGAGACCCAGTACTTC. Amino acids: CASSRDRARETQYF.

This clonotype came up a few times. The V gene is TRBV2, the J gene TRBJ2-1; tentative D call: TRBD2 (5 bases). From germline, CDR1 is SNHLY and CDR2 FYNNEI. The CDR3 sequence is 11 residues long. Trimming left V 6 bases short and J 13 bases short, with 13 bases between. The CDR3 region is CASRASSTQFF. The CDR3, as DNA: TGTGCCAGCAGGGCTTCTAGCACACAGTTCTTC.